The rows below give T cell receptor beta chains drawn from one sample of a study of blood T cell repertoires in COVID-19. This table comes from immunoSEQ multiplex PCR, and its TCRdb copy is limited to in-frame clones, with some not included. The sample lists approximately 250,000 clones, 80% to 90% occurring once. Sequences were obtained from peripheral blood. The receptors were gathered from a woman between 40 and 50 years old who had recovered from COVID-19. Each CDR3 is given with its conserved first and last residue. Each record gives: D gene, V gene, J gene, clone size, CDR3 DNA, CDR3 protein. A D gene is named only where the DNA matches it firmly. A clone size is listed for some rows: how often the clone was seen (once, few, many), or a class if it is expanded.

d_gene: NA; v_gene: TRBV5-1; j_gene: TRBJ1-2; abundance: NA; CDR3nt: TGCGCCAGCAGCTTGGCCGAGACAGACTATGGCTACACCTTC; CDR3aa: CASSLAETDYGYTF
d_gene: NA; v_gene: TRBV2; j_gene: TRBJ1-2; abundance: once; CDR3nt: TGTGCCAGCATCGGGGGAGCAGGCTTAGCTAACTATGGCTACACCTTC; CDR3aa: CASIGGAGLANYGYTF
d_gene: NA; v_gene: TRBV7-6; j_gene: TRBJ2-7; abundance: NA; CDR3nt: TGTGCCAGCAGCCCCCGGACTCGGGCTACGGGAGAGCAGTACTTC; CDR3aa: CASSPRTRATGEQYF
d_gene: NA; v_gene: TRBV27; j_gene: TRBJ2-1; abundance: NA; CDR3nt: TGTGCCAGCAGCACCCCACGAGACTCCTACAATGAGCAGTTCTTC; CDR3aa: CASSTPRDSYNEQFF
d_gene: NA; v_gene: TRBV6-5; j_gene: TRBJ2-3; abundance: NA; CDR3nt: TGTGCCAGCAGTTTTCCAGGGTTGGATACGCAGTATTTT; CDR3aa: CASSFPGLDTQYF
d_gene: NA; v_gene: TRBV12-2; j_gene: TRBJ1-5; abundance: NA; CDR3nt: TGTGCAGCCAAGACGACCGGGGGTCTCAATCAGCCCCAGCATTTT; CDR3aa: CAAKTTGGLNQPQHF
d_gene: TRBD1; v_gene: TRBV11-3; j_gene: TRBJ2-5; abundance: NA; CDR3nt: TGTGCCAGCAGCGTGGGACAGGGGGTTCAAGAGACCCAGTACTTC; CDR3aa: CASSVGQGVQETQYF
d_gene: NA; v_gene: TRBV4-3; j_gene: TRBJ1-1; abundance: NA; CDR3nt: TGCGCCAGCAGCCTACAACGCGGGGGACGGGCGGCTTTCTTT; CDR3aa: CASSLQRGGRAAFF
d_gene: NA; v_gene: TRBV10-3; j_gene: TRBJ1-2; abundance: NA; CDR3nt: TGTGCCATCTTAGCGGAAGCTAACTATGGCTACACCTTC; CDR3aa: CAILAEANYGYTF
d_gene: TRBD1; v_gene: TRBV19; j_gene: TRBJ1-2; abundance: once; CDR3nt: TGTGCCAGTAGTATCCAACGACAGGGGAACTATGGCTACACCTTC; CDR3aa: CASSIQRQGNYGYTF
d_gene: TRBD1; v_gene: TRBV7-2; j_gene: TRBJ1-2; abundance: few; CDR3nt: TGTGCCAGCAGCTCCTTCACAGGGGGGCACGATGGCTACACCTTC; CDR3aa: CASSSFTGGHDGYTF
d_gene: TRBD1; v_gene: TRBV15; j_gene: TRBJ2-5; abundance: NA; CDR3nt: TGTGCCACCAGCAGAGGCGGCACCACAGGGGGCGGTGAGACCCAGTACTTC; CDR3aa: CATSRGGTTGGGETQYF
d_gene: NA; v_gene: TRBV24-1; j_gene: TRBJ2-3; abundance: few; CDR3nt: TGTGCCACCAGTGATCCTTACGACAGACAAACAGATACGCAGTATTTT; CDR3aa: CATSDPYDRQTDTQYF
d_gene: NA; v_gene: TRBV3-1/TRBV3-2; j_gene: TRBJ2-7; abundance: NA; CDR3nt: TGTGCCAGCAGCCAAGATCGGTGGCAGGGGCGCTACGAGCAGTACTTC; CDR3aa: CASSQDRWQGRYEQYF
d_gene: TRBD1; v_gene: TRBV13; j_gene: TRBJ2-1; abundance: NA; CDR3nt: TGTGCCAGCAGCTACCGGACAGGGACCGGCTTTTCCCTCTACAATGAGCAGTTCTTC; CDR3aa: CASSYRTGTGFSLYNEQFF
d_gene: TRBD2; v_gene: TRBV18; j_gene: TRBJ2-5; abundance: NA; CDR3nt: TGTGCCAGCTCACCGCGACTAGCGGGCCCGTTTCAAGAGACCCAGTACTTC; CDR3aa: CASSPRLAGPFQETQYF
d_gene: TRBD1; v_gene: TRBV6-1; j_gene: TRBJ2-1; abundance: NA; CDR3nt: TGTGCCAGCAGTGAAGCTCCTCTCAACCTAGGACAGGGAGCCTACAATGAGCAGTTCTTC; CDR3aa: CASSEAPLNLGQGAYNEQFF
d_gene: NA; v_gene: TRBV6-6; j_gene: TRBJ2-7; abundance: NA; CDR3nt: TGTGCCAGCAGCATCGTTGGGGAGGCCTACGAGCAGTACTTC; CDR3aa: CASSIVGEAYEQYF